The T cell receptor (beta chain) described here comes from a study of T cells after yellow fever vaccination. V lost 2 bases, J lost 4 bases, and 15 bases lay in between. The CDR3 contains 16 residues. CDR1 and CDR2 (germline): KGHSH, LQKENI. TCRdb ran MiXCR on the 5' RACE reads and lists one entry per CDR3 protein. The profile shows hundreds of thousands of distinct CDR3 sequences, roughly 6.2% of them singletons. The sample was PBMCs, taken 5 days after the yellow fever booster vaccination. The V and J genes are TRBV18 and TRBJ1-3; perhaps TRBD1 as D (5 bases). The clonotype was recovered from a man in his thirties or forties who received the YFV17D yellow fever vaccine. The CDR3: CASSPTSGSAGNTIYF. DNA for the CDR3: TGTGCCAGCTCACCAACCTCAGGGTCTGCGGGAAACACCATATATTTT.